A single sample is the source of the 29 T cell receptor beta chains below, sequenced in a study of cytomegalovirus exposure and HLA in healthy donors. Assay used: immunoSEQ multiplex PCR; TCRdb lists only in-frame clones, some missing. The sample has about 240,000 clones; around 86% are singletons. The source material was PBMCs. These receptors all come from a woman between 25 and 40 years old in good health and CMV-seropositive.

This rearrangement joins TRBV4-1 to TRBJ2-1; 12 positions agree with TRBD2. Germline CDR1 and CDR2: MGHRA and YSYEKL. Trimming removed 1 base from V and 9 bases from J; junction bases left unmatched: 4. The CDR3 is made up of 15 amino acids. CDR3 in DNA: TGCGCCAGCAGCCAAGGACTAGCGGGAGACGGTGAGCAGTTCTTC. This encodes CASSQGLAGDGEQFF.

This chain connects TRBV27 to TRBJ1-1; 9 positions agree with TRBD1. The CDR3 contains 16 residues. J lost 4 bases, V lost 0 bases, and 6 bases had no gene match. Germline V CDR1 and CDR2: MNHEY, SMNVEV (reference sequence). The CDR3, as DNA: TGTGCCAGCAGTTTATCACCAGGGACAGGGTCCACTGAAGCTTTCTTT. The encoded protein is CASSLSPGTGSTEAFF.

This chain uses TRBV6-5 with TRBJ1-1; perhaps TRBD1 as D (6 bases). V gave up 6 bases and J gave up 1 base, with 9 bases separating them. This CDR3 spans 13 amino acids. Germline lookup yields CDR1 MNHEY and CDR2 SVGAGI. The CDR3 nucleotides are TGTGCCAGCAGACCGACAGGGAACACTGAAGCTTTCTTT. It yields the protein CASRPTGNTEAFF.

The rearrangement joins TRBV25-1 to TRBJ1-4; TRBD1 might be the D (5 bases). This CDR3 region has 15 residues. Per germline, CDR1 MGHDK and CDR2 SYGVNS. The ends were cut back, 4 bases at V and 8 bases at J, with 17 bases in the middle. CDR3 region: CASSGSTAGREKLFF. The DNA of the CDR3 is TGTGCCAGCAGTGGTTCGACAGCGGGGAGAGAAAAACTGTTTTTT.

The chain links TRBV30 to TRBJ1-1, with 8 nucleotides matching TRBD1. This CDR3 contains 15 residues. In germline, CDR1 is GTSNPN, CDR2 SVGIG (reference sequence). The V gene end was trimmed by 1 base and the J gene end by 6 bases; junction bases not matched to a gene: 10. This CDR3 reads CAWSDWRQGIPEAFF. The CDR3 DNA is TGTGCCTGGAGTGACTGGCGACAGGGGATCCCTGAAGCTTTCTTT.

The chain carries TRBV2 and TRBJ2-5; 7 positions agree with TRBD1. The CDR3 extends over 15 amino acids. CDR1 and CDR2 (germline): SNHLY, FYNNEI. With 6 bases clipped from V and 4 bases from J, the junction kept 11 bases outside the gene matches. CDR3 coding DNA: TGTGCCAGCAGGTTCATTAGACAGGGACCAGAGACCCAGTACTTC. Protein sequence: CASRFIRQGPETQYF.

This rearrangement joins TRBV28 to TRBJ1-5; D unresolved. Germline CDR1 MDHEN, CDR2 SYDVKM. This CDR3 has 14 residues. Trimming removed 8 bases from V and 4 bases from J, with 15 bases in between. The CDR3 sequence: CASQTPQLNQPQHF. CDR3 bases: TGTGCCAGCCAGACCCCACAGCTTAATCAGCCCCAGCATTTT.

The rearrangement uses TRBV7-9 and TRBJ1-1; tentatively, D is TRBD1 (6 bases). This CDR3 spans 14 amino acids. V was clipped by 3 bases and J by 0 bases, with 8 bases between them. Germline V CDR1 and CDR2: SEHNR, FQNEAQ (reference sequence). As DNA, the CDR3 is TGTGCCAGCAGCTTCCAGGGGATGAACACTGAAGCTTTCTTT. Protein: CASSFQGMNTEAFF. Supplemented by reference TRBV7-9 and TRBJ1-1, the full variable domain reads DTGVSQNPRHKITKRGQNVTFRCDPISEHNRLYWYRQTLGQGPEFLTYFQNEAQLEKSRLLSDRFSAERPKGSFSTLEIQRTEQGDSAMYLCASSFQGMNTEAFFGQGTRLTVV.

V is TRBV2 and J is TRBJ1-1, with D unresolved. Trimming left V 8 bases short and J 0 bases short, with 10 bases between. Germline V gene lookup returns CDR1 SNHLY and CDR2 FYNNEI. The CDR3 sequence is 13 residues long. CDR3: CASGTEMNTEAFF. CDR3 DNA sequence: TGTGCCAGCGGAACAGAGATGAACACTGAAGCTTTCTTT.

V and J are TRBV10-3 and TRBJ2-5; the match to TRBD1 covers 8 bases. The V and J ends lost 4 bases and 3 bases, in that order; junction bases with no gene match: 1. This CDR3 has 13 amino acids. CDR1 and CDR2 from the germline V gene are ENHRY and SYGVKD. In nucleotides, the CDR3 is TGTGCCATCAGTGGGGGACAGGAAGAGACCCAGTACTTC. Translated: CAISGGQEETQYF.

V usage is TRBV7-6 and J usage is TRBJ1-1, with unresolved D. The CDR3 runs to 13 residues. CDR1 and CDR2 from the germline V gene are SGHVS and FNYEAQ. Trimming cost V 3 bases and J 1 base, with 6 bases left between them. The CDR3 is CASSFSENTEAFF. CDR3 DNA: TGTGCCAGCAGCTTTTCAGAGAACACTGAAGCTTTCTTT. Supplemented by reference TRBV7-6 and TRBJ1-1, the full variable domain reads GAGVSQSPRYKVTKRGQDVALRCDPISGHVSLYWYRQALGQGPEFLTYFNYEAQQDKSGLPNDRFSAERPEGSISTLTIQRTEQRDSAMYRCASSFSENTEAFFGQGTRLTVV.

The J gene is TRBJ1-4, the V gene TRBV6-6, with 7 bases lining up with TRBD1. CDR1 MNHNY and CDR2 SVGAGI come from the germline V gene (reference sequence). V lost 4 bases, J lost 1 base, and 6 bases stayed unmatched. The length of the CDR3 is 16 residues. The CDR3 nucleotides read TGTGCCAGCAGTTCACTCAACAGGGGAACTAATGAAAAACTGTTTTTT. Residues: CASSSLNRGTNEKLFF.

This chain links TRBV6-4 with TRBJ1-2, with 9 bases aligning to TRBD1. Per germline, CDR1 MRHNA and CDR2 SNTAGT. The J segment lost 6 bases and the V segment lost 5 bases, leaving 7 bases of the junction unmatched. The CDR3 consists of 14 residues. The CDR3 sequence: CASSNAGTGHGYTF. In DNA form, the CDR3 reads TGTGCCAGCAGTAATGCCGGGACAGGGCATGGCTACACCTTC.

The chain uses TRBV19 and TRBJ2-7, with 9 bases that match TRBD2. From germline, CDR1 is LNHDA and CDR2 SQIVND (reference sequence). This CDR3 contains 14 residues. V was pared by 1 base and J by 6 bases, with 4 bases of the junction left unmatched. The CDR3 sequence is CASSIGLAGSEQYF. The CDR3 DNA reads TGTGCCAGTAGTATAGGGCTAGCGGGGAGCGAGCAGTACTTC.

This sequence joins TRBV10-1 and TRBJ2-7, with TRBD2 matching 13 bases. V lost 3 bases, J lost 2 bases, and 1 base stayed unmatched. CDR3 length: 15 amino acids. CDR1 is WNHNN and CDR2 is SYGVQD in the germline V gene (reference sequence). In nucleotides, the CDR3 is TGCGCCAGCAGTGAAGGGACTAGCGGGACCTACGAGCAGTACTTC. Protein sequence: CASSEGTSGTYEQYF.

The rearrangement joins TRBV18 to TRBJ1-1; D gene uncertain. The CDR3 consists of 14 residues. The V end was cut by 0 bases, the J end by 2 bases, with 7 bases between. Per germline, CDR1 KGHSH and CDR2 LQKENI. The CDR3 here is CASSPPRGNTEAFF. The CDR3 DNA is TGTGCCAGCTCACCACCGCGGGGTAACACTGAAGCTTTCTTT.

V gene TRBV27 combines with J gene TRBJ2-5; 9 nucleotides line up with TRBD1. This CDR3 contains 14 residues. CDR1 is MNHEY, CDR2 SMNVEV, per germline (reference sequence). V was clipped by 10 bases and J by 6 bases; unmatched bases: 12. CDR3 DNA: TGTGCCACCCAGAACCCCGGACAGGGGCAGACCCAGTACTTC. It is translated as CATQNPGQGQTQYF.

This chain joins TRBV6-5 and TRBJ2-1, with TRBD1 matching 7 bases. Germline values: CDR1 MNHEY, CDR2 SVGAGI. CDR3 length equals 12 residues. Losses at the gene ends were 11 bases for V and 5 bases for J; bases not matched to a gene: 6. The CDR3 DNA is TGTGCCGTGGCCGGGACAGACAATGAGCAGTTCTTC. As protein: CAVAGTDNEQFF.

The CDR3, as DNA: TGTGCCAGCAGCCCATGGGGGGGACAGGGGGCGGGGGACCAAGAGACCCAGTACTTC. Its protein is CASSPWGGQGAGDQETQYF. The rearrangement uses TRBV11-3 and TRBJ2-5, with 12 bases identical to TRBD1. Germline V lookup: CDR1 SGHNT, CDR2 YENEEA. The length of the CDR3 is 19 residues. Losses at the gene ends were 5 bases for V and 0 bases for J; bases not matched to a gene: 13.

The gene calls are TRBV6-5 and TRBJ1-1, with D possibly matching TRBD1 (6 bases). The V end was cut by 4 bases, the J end by 7 bases, with 19 bases between. This CDR3 has 15 amino acids. In germline, CDR1 is MNHEY, CDR2 SVGAGI. The CDR3, as DNA: TGTGCCAGCAGTTCCCGGGACACGGAGAAATATGAAGCTTTCTTT. Translating gives CASSSRDTEKYEAFF.

The chain is built from TRBV27 and TRBJ2-1; a weak D match, TRBD1 (5 bases). This CDR3 spans 15 amino acids. Germline V lookup: CDR1 MNHEY, CDR2 SMNVEV (reference sequence). Trimming left V 1 base short and J 5 bases short, with 12 bases between. The CDR3 sequence is CASSLLGPRNNEQFF. CDR3 DNA sequence: TGTGCCAGCAGTTTATTGGGGCCTCGGAACAATGAGCAGTTCTTC.

As regards this clone: Additional DNA sequences in this sample encode the identical CDR3. The CDR3 loop is CASSVSGGTDTQYF. The CDR3 region has the DNA TGTGCCAGCAGCGTATCAGGCGGCACAGATACGCAGTATTTT. The chain recombines TRBV9 with TRBJ2-3; no definite D call. The germline V gene has CDR1 SGDLS and CDR2 YYNGEE. CDR3 length equals 14 residues. V gave up 1 base and J gave up 1 base, with 7 bases separating them.

The chain combines TRBV6-5 with TRBJ2-7; D gene unclear. CDR1 MNHEY and CDR2 SVGAGI come from the germline V gene. V was cut by 8 bases and J by 5 bases, with 7 bases left in between. The CDR3 is 10 amino acids. Here the CDR3 DNA reads TGTGCCAGCGGCGCGGACGAGCAGTACTTC. Protein sequence: CASGADEQYF.

V gene TRBV7-3 combines with J gene TRBJ2-2, with 11 bases identical to TRBD2. Per the germline V gene, CDR1 is SGHTA and CDR2 is FQGTGA. Trimming at V came to 4 bases and at J to 1 base, leaving 14 bases not matched to a gene. The CDR3 runs to 20 residues. DNA of the CDR3: TGTGCCAGCAGCTCCCTCGATGGTAGCGGGAGGGCCAAGAACACCGGGGAGCTGTTTTTT. Protein sequence: CASSSLDGSGRAKNTGELFF.

This clone was observed a handful of times. The gene calls are TRBV5-5 and TRBJ2-2; D remains ambiguous. This CDR3 is built from 13 residues. Germline V gives CDR1 SGHKS, CDR2 YYEKEE (reference sequence). Trimming took 1 base from V and 6 from J, leaving 7 bases between them. The CDR3 DNA reads as TGTGCCAGCAGCTTGCAGACATCCGGGGAGCTGTTTTTT. This gives the protein CASSLQTSGELFF.

This rearrangement joins TRBV27 to TRBJ1-1; D uncertain. CDR3 length equals 14 residues. The ends were cut back, 0 bases at V and 1 base at J, with 6 bases in the middle. The V gene's germline CDR1 is MNHEY and CDR2 SMNVEV (reference sequence). CDR3 in amino acids: CASSLSGRNTEAFF. The CDR3 nucleotides read TGTGCCAGCAGTTTATCGGGGAGGAACACTGAAGCTTTCTTT.

This sequence joins TRBV2 and TRBJ2-3, with 7 bases fitting TRBD2. Germline trimming cut 1 base from V and 3 bases from J; bases unmatched to any gene: 10. CDR1 and CDR2 from the germline V gene are SNHLY and FYNNEI. The CDR3 is 17 amino acids. The CDR3 reads CASSEGLEGRGTDTQYF. For the CDR3, the DNA is TGTGCCAGCAGTGAAGGCCTGGAGGGGAGGGGTACAGATACGCAGTATTTT.

This chain uses TRBV7-6 with TRBJ2-3; 10 bases are shared with TRBD2. V shed 5 bases, J shed 2 bases, and the junction held 7 bases outside the gene matches. From germline, CDR1 is SGHVS and CDR2 FNYEAQ. The CDR3 length is 16 residues. CDR3 coding DNA: TGTGCCAGCAGCGTCAGCGGGAGGGTTGACACAGATACGCAGTATTTT. As protein: CASSVSGRVDTDTQYF. Together with reference TRBV7-6 and TRBJ2-3, the CDR3 gives the full variable domain: GAGVSQSPRYKVTKRGQDVALRCDPISGHVSLYWYRQALGQGPEFLTYFNYEAQQDKSGLPNDRFSAERPEGSISTLTIQRTEQRDSAMYRCASSVSGRVDTDTQYFGPGTRLTVL.

The chain is built from TRBV6-1 and TRBJ2-7, with D perhaps TRBD1 (5 bases). Germline assignment: CDR1 MNHNS and CDR2 SASEGT. The CDR3 loop spans 15 amino acids. V dropped 2 bases and J dropped 3 bases, with 14 bases sitting between them. The CDR3 protein is CASSEYGDRYYEQYF. The CDR3 nucleotides read TGTGCCAGCAGTGAATATGGAGACAGATACTACGAGCAGTACTTC.